This TCR beta chain emerged from a study of PD-L1 blockade in urothelial cancer. Study observations and caveats: A below-median TCR clonality in blood before treatment predicted better survival.

Comment on this clone: Its antigen remains unidentified.

This CDR3 region has 14 residues. Looked up from germline, CDR1 is SGHKS and CDR2 is YYEKEE (reference sequence). Trimming shortened V by 4 bases and J by 4 bases, and 15 bases separated the two germline ends. Sample time point: pretreatment peripheral blood. Measured with immunoSEQ multiplex PCR; TCRdb has only the in-frame clones, and not every one. The data show approximately 50,000 clones, with 84% seen just once and 2.5% to 3.5% held by the top ten. The chain has TRBV5-5 and TRBJ2-7, with no clear D. The source is a man in his 70s with urothelial cancer. The sample consisted of PBMCs, taken around atezolizumab (anti-PD-L1) treatment. The CDR3, as DNA: TGTGCCAGCAGCCCGGGTACCTCCTGGTACGAGCAGTACTTC. Protein product: CASSPGTSWYEQYF.